A single sample is the source of the 31 T cell receptor beta chains below, sequenced in a study of OX40 agonist ivuxolimab in advanced cancers. The assay was immunoSEQ multiplex PCR, and TCRdb's table has in-frame clones only and misses some. Among about 13,000 clones listed, less than 90% were seen once. This specimen was CD4+ or CD8+ T cells sorted from blood, taken in a trial of the OX40 agonist ivuxolimab. These receptors were taken from an adult with an advanced solid tumor such as melanoma, head and neck, liver or kidney cancer.

The rearrangement joins TRBV11-3 to TRBJ2-7; D call uncertain. This CDR3 is built from 17 residues. Trimming left V 5 bases short and J 0 bases short, with 20 bases between. CDR1 is SGHNT and CDR2 is YENEEA in the germline V gene. The CDR3 is CASSHGTLDNSSYEQYF. CDR3 sequence (DNA): TGTGCCAGCAGCCACGGAACCCTCGACAATAGCTCCTACGAGCAGTACTTC.

The genes are TRBV7-6 and TRBJ1-4; TRBD1 is a possible D gene (5 bases). Looked up from germline, CDR1 is SGHVS and CDR2 is FNYEAQ. The CDR3 is made up of 13 amino acids. V lost 5 bases and J 5 bases, leaving 9 bases between the germline ends. The CDR3 DNA is TGTGCCAGCAGCCCGACAGCAAATGAAAAACTGTTTTTT. It encodes CASSPTANEKLFF.

The chain has TRBV27 and TRBJ2-2, with 12 positions matching TRBD2. This CDR3 has 16 amino acids. Germline values: CDR1 MNHEY, CDR2 SMNVEV (reference sequence). V lost 3 bases, J lost 6 bases, and 5 bases stayed unmatched. As DNA, the CDR3 is TGTGCCAGCAGTTTTACTAGCGGGGGGACGGCCGGGGAGCTGTTTTTT. This encodes CASSFTSGGTAGELFF.

This chain joins TRBV14 and TRBJ2-1; TRBD2 might be the D (6 bases). The CDR3 extends over 15 amino acids. With 3 bases removed from V and 6 bases from J, the gap between germline ends came to 15 bases. The germline CDR1 and CDR2 sequences are SGHDN and FVKESK. The CDR3 is CASSHLPVEGNEQFF. CDR3 DNA: TGTGCCAGCAGCCATTTACCGGTGGAGGGCAATGAGCAGTTCTTC. The full variable domain, rest sourced from reference TRBV14 and TRBJ2-1, is EAGVTQFPSHSVIEKGQTVTLRCDPISGHDNLYWYRRVMGKEIKFLLHFVKESKQDESGMPNNRFLAERTGGTYSTLKVQPAELEDSGVYFCASSHLPVEGNEQFFGPGTRLTVL.

This rearrangement joins TRBV30 to TRBJ1-2; no clear D. The V end was cut by 5 bases, the J end by 6 bases, with 10 bases between. CDR1 and CDR2 (germline): GTSNPN, SVGIG (reference sequence). The CDR3 is made up of 11 amino acids. Written as DNA, the CDR3 is TGTGCCTGGGGGTTAGGTGATGGCTACACCTTC. Translated: CAWGLGDGYTF.

The chain uses TRBV12-5 and TRBJ1-1; D ambiguous. V lost 3 bases and J lost 3, with 5 bases in between. Per germline, CDR1 LGHNT and CDR2 FRNRAP. This CDR3 contains 12 residues. CDR3 amino acids: CASGFRDTEAFF. The CDR3 nucleotides are TGTGCTAGTGGTTTTCGGGACACTGAAGCTTTCTTT.

The chain couples TRBV6-5 to TRBJ2-7, with 8 bases that match TRBD2. V gave up 2 bases and J gave up 1 base; unmatched junction bases: 1. CDR3 length equals 14 residues. Germline CDR1 MNHEY, CDR2 SVGAGI. The CDR3 spells CASSYRGGSYEQYF. The CDR3 DNA is TGTGCCAGCAGTTACCGGGGGGGATCCTACGAGCAGTACTTC.

For this clone: Other DNA sequences in the same sample also yield this CDR3. V gene TRBV28 combines with J gene TRBJ2-3; D unclear. Trimming pared 5 bases from V and 3 bases from J, leaving 6 bases between. The CDR3 length is 12 residues. The V gene's germline CDR1 is MDHEN and CDR2 SYDVKM. The CDR3: CASSPRTDTQYF. In nucleotides, the CDR3 is TGTGCCAGCAGTCCCAGAACAGATACGCAGTATTTT.

There are a few counts of this clone. V usage is TRBV7-2 and J usage is TRBJ2-1; D may correspond to TRBD1 or TRBD2 (5 bases each). Germline CDR1 SGHTA, CDR2 FQGNSA. V was cut by 4 bases and J by 11 bases, with 15 bases left in between. The CDR3 has 13 residues. CDR3 loop: CASSSGLGKQQFF. CDR3 bases: TGTGCCAGCAGCTCGGGGCTGGGGAAGCAGCAGTTCTTC. The whole variable domain, filled in from reference TRBV7-2 and TRBJ2-1, reads GAGVSQSPSNKVTEKGKDVELRCDPISGHTALYWYRQSLGQGLEFLIYFQGNSAPDKSGLPSDRFSAERTGGSVSTLTIQRTQQEDSAVYLCASSSGLGKQQFFGPGTRLTVL.

V is TRBV27 and J is TRBJ2-7, with TRBD1 matching 8 bases. The CDR3 is made up of 14 amino acids. The V segment lost 6 bases and the J segment 7 bases; nucleotides outside the gene matches: 11. Germline CDR1 reads MNHEY; CDR2 reads SMNVEV (reference sequence). CDR3 sequence reads: CASSPPGQVREQYF. In DNA, the CDR3 is TGTGCCAGCAGCCCCCCGGGACAGGTGCGAGAGCAGTACTTC.

This chain's CDR3 is CASSDALKNIQYF. In DNA, the CDR3 is TGTGCCAGCAGTGACGCCCTCAAAAACATTCAGTACTTC. The rearrangement joins TRBV2 to TRBJ2-4; D call uncertain. The V end was cut by 3 bases, the J end by 3 bases, with 6 bases between. Germline CDR1 is SNHLY and CDR2 is FYNNEI. This CDR3 spans 13 amino acids.

The CDR3 nucleotides are TGCGCCAGCAGCCAATTTTCTGGGGGGGAGAATGAAAAACTGTTTTTT. It codes for CASSQFSGGENEKLFF. The chain employs TRBV4-1 and TRBJ1-4; D is perhaps TRBD1 (5 bases). Germline V lookup: CDR1 MGHRA, CDR2 YSYEKL. This CDR3 spans 16 amino acids. V was trimmed by 2 bases and J by 5 bases, leaving 15 bases between them.

The V and J genes are TRBV4-1 and TRBJ1-5; possible D gene TRBD1, 5 bases. The CDR3 spans 16 residues. V lost 1 base and J 7 bases, leaving 17 bases between the germline ends. CDR1 and CDR2 (germline): MGHRA, YSYEKL. CDR3 loop: CASSQGFQGLGQPQHF. In nucleotides, the CDR3 is TGCGCCAGCAGCCAAGGGTTCCAGGGACTCGGCCAGCCCCAGCATTTT.

The chain uses TRBV7-9 and TRBJ2-1; the D gene could be TRBD1 or TRBD2 (6 bases each). The CDR3 spans 15 residues. Germline CDR1 and CDR2: SEHNR and FQNEAQ (reference sequence). Between the trimmed V and J ends, which lost 1 base and 2 bases, there was a span of 9 bases. Written as DNA, the CDR3 is TGTGCCAGCAGCTTAGAGGGGGGACCCTACAATGAGCAGTTCTTC. Residues: CASSLEGGPYNEQFF.

This clone has only a few counts. The genes are TRBV9 and TRBJ1-5; possibly TRBD1 for D (5 bases). V lost 3 bases to trimming and J lost 0 bases, with 10 bases between them. Germline CDR1 SGDLS, CDR2 YYNGEE. This CDR3 is built from 15 residues. This CDR3 is CASSADGTSNQPQHF. The CDR3 DNA reads TGTGCCAGCAGCGCTGACGGGACTAGCAATCAGCCCCAGCATTTT.

Worth noting for this clone: This sample includes further DNA sequences coding for the same CDR3. The rearrangement uses TRBV10-1 and TRBJ2-2, with D hard to call. Germline CDR1 WNHNN, CDR2 SYGVQD (reference sequence). This CDR3 comprises 14 residues. V was trimmed by 3 bases and J by 4 bases, leaving 9 bases between them. The CDR3 DNA reads TGCGCCAGCAGTGACCCTGGCGGCACCGGGGAGCTGTTTTTT. Amino acid sequence: CASSDPGGTGELFF.

The chain links TRBV14 to TRBJ2-1; TRBD2 matches 7 bases. Germline CDR1 SGHDN, CDR2 FVKESK. Trimming took 0 bases from V and 3 from J; bases not matched to a gene: 5. The CDR3 consists of 16 residues. The CDR3 is CASSQEVRGVYNEQFF. The CDR3 bases are TGTGCCAGCAGCCAAGAGGTTCGGGGGGTCTACAATGAGCAGTTCTTC.

This clone was seen just once. The chain has TRBV6-5 and TRBJ2-1; 8 positions match TRBD1. Unmatched junction bases numbered 9, after V lost 5 bases and J lost 6 bases. This CDR3 is 15 amino acids long. Germline V gene sequence: CDR1 MNHEY, CDR2 SVGAGI. The CDR3 here is CASSASSTGVNEQFF. The CDR3 DNA is TGTGCCAGCAGTGCTTCTTCGACAGGGGTCAATGAGCAGTTCTTC.

The chain combines TRBV5-6 with TRBJ1-5; D unresolved. This CDR3 region has 14 residues. The V gene's germline CDR1 is SGHDT and CDR2 YYEEEE. V was cut by 2 bases and J by 3 bases, with 9 bases left in between. The CDR3 region is CASSLGLDNQPQHF. In DNA, the CDR3 is TGTGCCAGCAGCTTAGGACTGGACAATCAGCCCCAGCATTTT.

The rearrangement links TRBV27 to TRBJ1-2; a weak D match, TRBD1 (5 bases). The V and J ends lost 1 base and 4 bases respectively, with 16 bases between them. The CDR3 spans 16 residues. The germline CDR1 and CDR2 sequences are MNHEY and SMNVEV (reference sequence). The chain's CDR3 is CASSLLLGDGSYGYTF. DNA of the CDR3: TGTGCCAGCAGTTTATTGTTGGGGGACGGGAGCTATGGCTACACCTTC.

The chain employs TRBV5-4 and TRBJ1-1; D gene ambiguous. The CDR3 has 14 amino acids. The V end was cut by 0 bases, the J end by 1 base, with 7 bases between. Per germline, CDR1 SGHNT and CDR2 YYREEE (reference sequence). The CDR3 is CASSLEQTNTEAFF. The CDR3 bases are TGTGCCAGCAGCTTGGAACAGACGAACACTGAAGCTTTCTTT.

This clone was picked up a small number of times. V usage is TRBV4-1 and J usage is TRBJ2-5; D is possibly TRBD1 (5 bases). Germline assignment: CDR1 MGHRA and CDR2 YSYEKL. Trimming stripped 1 base from V and 4 bases from J, with 10 bases between. The CDR3 runs 14 residues. The CDR3 DNA reads TGCGCCAGCAGCCAAGCTCAGGGCGGAGAGACCCAGTACTTC. Its protein is CASSQAQGGETQYF.

This clone was picked up a small number of times. The chain has TRBV4-1 and TRBJ2-7; D call uncertain. Per germline, CDR1 MGHRA and CDR2 YSYEKL. This CDR3 is 14 amino acids long. With 2 bases removed from V and 3 bases from J, the gap between germline ends came to 11 bases. The CDR3 DNA is TGCGCCAGCAGCCAATCCATTGTCGGCTACGAGCAGTACTTC. It yields the protein CASSQSIVGYEQYF.

The CDR3 sequence: CASSHRDRAYEQYF. The DNA for the CDR3 is TGTGCCAGCAGCCACCGGGACAGGGCCTACGAGCAGTACTTC. The rearrangement joins TRBV4-2 to TRBJ2-7; 9 positions agree with TRBD1. V gave up 3 bases and J gave up 2 bases; unmatched junction bases: 2. This CDR3 is 14 amino acids long. Germline V lookup: CDR1 LGHNA, CDR2 YNFKEQ.

The V call is TRBV5-1, the J call TRBJ1-2; possible D gene TRBD1, 5 bases. CDR1 SGHRS and CDR2 YFSETQ come from the germline V gene. This CDR3 has 15 residues. V dropped 1 base and J dropped 8 bases, with 18 bases sitting between them. The CDR3 loop reads CASSLTPGTTRGYTF. CDR3 coding DNA: TGCGCCAGCAGCTTGACCCCCGGGACCACGCGCGGCTACACCTTC. The full variable domain, in which reference TRBV5-1 and TRBJ1-2 provide the parts outside the CDR3, is KAGVTQTPRYLIKTRGQQVTLSCSPISGHRSVSWYQQTPGQGLQFLFEYFSETQRNKGNFPGRFSGRQFSNSRSEMNVSTLELGDSALYLCASSLTPGTTRGYTFGSGTRLTVV.

V usage is TRBV28 and J usage is TRBJ1-3; 7 nucleotides line up with TRBD1. The CDR3 runs to 16 residues. Trimming took 3 bases from V and 1 from J; bases not matched to a gene: 6. Germline V gene data show CDR1 as MDHEN and CDR2 as SYDVKM. The CDR3 reads CASSLVRGSSGNTIYF. The CDR3, as DNA: TGTGCCAGCAGTTTGGTCAGGGGGAGTTCTGGAAACACCATATATTTT.

This rearrangement joins TRBV21-1 to TRBJ2-7; the table's D call TRBD2 went unverified against the DNA. TRBV21-1 is flagged as a pseudogene. The CDR3 extends over 14 amino acids. The CDR3 reads CASSPGGPSYEQYF. Written as DNA, the CDR3 is TGTGCCAGCAGTCCCGGGGGTCCATCCTACGAGCAGTACTTC.

This chain connects TRBV6-5 to TRBJ1-1, with a tentative D call TRBD1 (5 bases). Per germline, CDR1 MNHEY and CDR2 SVGAGI. V lost 10 bases, J lost 7 bases, and 10 bases lay in between. The CDR3 contains 10 residues. The CDR3 here is CATQRGEAFF. The CDR3 DNA is TGTGCCACCCAAAGGGGTGAAGCTTTCTTT.

This clone has only a few counts. The chain couples TRBV9 to TRBJ2-7; D tentatively fits TRBD1 or TRBD2 (5 bases each). The CDR3 is made up of 13 amino acids. Trimming took off 6 bases at V and 6 bases at J, with 16 bases between the two ends. Looked up from germline, CDR1 is SGDLS and CDR2 is YYNGEE. CDR3 loop: CASNTGTPGEQYF. The DNA for the CDR3 is TGTGCCAGCAATACCGGGACGCCGGGCGAGCAGTACTTC.

The CDR3 DNA reads TGTGCCAGCAGTGACTCTGCGGAAGCTAACTATGGCTACACCTTC. Translated, it gives CASSDSAEANYGYTF. The J gene is TRBJ1-2, the V gene TRBV6-4; D is uncertain. The V gene lost 0 bases and the J gene lost 0 bases, with 8 bases spanning the gap. This CDR3 spans 15 amino acids. Per germline, CDR1 MRHNA and CDR2 SNTAGT.

The J gene is TRBJ1-3, the V gene TRBV30; D is ambiguous. Germline lookup yields CDR1 GTSNPN and CDR2 SVGIG (reference sequence). The CDR3 has 12 amino acids. The V gene lost 3 bases and the J gene lost 6 bases, with 9 bases spanning the gap. CDR3 bases: TGTGCCTGGAGACATAGGGAAAACACCATATATTTT. Protein: CAWRHRENTIYF.